This TCR beta chain was obtained from a study of blood T cell repertoires in COVID-19. Background on the study: Samples of COVID-19 (acute and convalescent) were obtained from the United States, Italy and Spain. T cells, B-cell-depleted T cells, or PBMCs provided the cDNA or gDNA that served as material.

Sequencing was performed with immunoSEQ multiplex PCR; in TCRdb, only in-frame clones are kept and a portion is missing. The sample holds 82,000 or so clones, about 89% seen once. CDR1 SGHVS and CDR2 FNYEAQ come from the germline V gene. After removal of 5 bases from V and 2 bases from J, the junction contained 4 bases not matched to a gene. The CDR3 covers 15 residues. Cohort placement rested on clinical history that participants reported themselves. The chain links TRBV7-6 to TRBJ2-2; 8 bases match TRBD1. This TCR was recovered from a woman aged 45-59 years with acute COVID-19. Sequences were obtained from PBMCs or T cells enriched from blood (not recorded which). This CDR3 is CASSATGGNTGELFF. CDR3 DNA sequence: TGTGCCAGCAGCGCCACAGGGGGAAACACCGGGGAGCTGTTTTTT.